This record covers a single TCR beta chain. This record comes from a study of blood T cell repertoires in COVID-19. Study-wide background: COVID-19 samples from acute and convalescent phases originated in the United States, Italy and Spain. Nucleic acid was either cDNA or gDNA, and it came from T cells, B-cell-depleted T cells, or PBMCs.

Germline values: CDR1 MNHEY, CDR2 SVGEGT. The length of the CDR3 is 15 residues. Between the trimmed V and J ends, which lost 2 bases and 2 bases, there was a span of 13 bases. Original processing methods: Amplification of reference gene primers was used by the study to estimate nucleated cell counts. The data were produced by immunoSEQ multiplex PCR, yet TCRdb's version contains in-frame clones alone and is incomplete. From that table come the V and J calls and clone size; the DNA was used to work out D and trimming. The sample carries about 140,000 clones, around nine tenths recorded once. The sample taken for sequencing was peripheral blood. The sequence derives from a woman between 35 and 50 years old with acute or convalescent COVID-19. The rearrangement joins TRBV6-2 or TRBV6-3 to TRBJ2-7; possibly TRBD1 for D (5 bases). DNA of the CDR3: TGTGCCAGCAGTTACCCGACAAGCAGGGCCTACGAGCAGTACTTC. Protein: CASSYPTSRAYEQYF.